The 8 T cell receptor beta chains below come from one sample, sequenced in a study of T cell responses to AZD1222 COVID-19 vaccine. Using immunoSEQ multiplex PCR, the repertoire was profiled, and TCRdb retains in-frame clones only, with some absent. Of 150,000 to 200,000 clones listed, 75% to 90% are singletons. The source material was peripheral blood, sampled on day 0 of MenACWY control vaccination. The receptor source for this set is an adult in good health.

This clone was seen a single time. The genes are TRBV18 and TRBJ2-5; 9 bases line up with TRBD2. The length of the CDR3 is 15 residues. The V gene's germline CDR1 is KGHSH and CDR2 LQKENI. J gave up 3 bases and V 4 bases, and 6 bases lay outside the gene matches. The DNA of the CDR3 is TGTGCCAGCTCACTATCGGGACTAGCAAAAGAGACCCAGTACTTC. Encoded protein: CASSLSGLAKETQYF.

The chain uses TRBV4-1 and TRBJ1-4; tentatively, D is TRBD1 (5 bases). The germline V and J ends were trimmed by 1 base and 0 bases, with 12 bases remaining between them. Germline-derived CDR1 and CDR2 are MGHRA and YSYEKL. This CDR3 spans 17 amino acids. The CDR3 nucleotides are TGCGCCAGCAGCCAAGCGTTGGGGGTCGCAACTAATGAAAAACTGTTTTTT. Translated, it gives CASSQALGVATNEKLFF.

This rearrangement joins TRBV5-1 to TRBJ2-7; 9 bases are a match to TRBD1. Per the germline V gene, CDR1 is SGHRS and CDR2 is YFSETQ. J was trimmed by 3 bases and V by 5 bases; bases with no gene match: 9. The CDR3 extends over 15 amino acids. The CDR3 nucleotides are TGCGCCAGCAGTTGGGGGACAGGGTGGAACTACGAGCAGTACTTC. Amino acid sequence: CASSWGTGWNYEQYF.

This clone was found a few times. V usage is TRBV10-3 and J usage is TRBJ1-5, with D maybe TRBD1 (6 bases). This CDR3 has 14 amino acids. The germline CDR1 and CDR2 sequences are ENHRY and SYGVKD. V was clipped by 4 bases and J by 0 bases, with 7 bases between them. CDR3 protein: CAISAQGSNQPQHF. The CDR3 DNA reads TGTGCCATCAGTGCACAGGGTAGCAATCAGCCCCAGCATTTT.

The CDR3 protein is CASSIGAGLVGNQPQHF. The CDR3 bases are TGTGCCAGTAGTATAGGAGCAGGGTTGGTTGGCAATCAGCCCCAGCATTTT. V usage is TRBV19 and J usage is TRBJ1-5, with D perhaps matching TRBD1 (5 bases). From germline, CDR1 is LNHDA and CDR2 SQIVND (reference sequence). The ends were cut back, 1 base at V and 2 bases at J, with 15 bases in the middle. This CDR3 spans 17 amino acids.

The chain couples TRBV15 to TRBJ1-2; D possibly corresponds to TRBD1 (5 bases). Germline V CDR1 and CDR2: LNHNV, YYDKDF (reference sequence). Trimming shortened V by 1 base and J by 4 bases, and 19 bases separated the two germline ends. CDR3 length: 17 residues. This CDR3 is CATSRADGGGLSYGYTF. Written as DNA, the CDR3 is TGTGCCACCAGCAGAGCTGATGGGGGAGGCCTCTCCTATGGCTACACCTTC.

The CDR3 here is CASSLQFGGGTGELFF. The CDR3 DNA reads as TGTGCCAGCAGCCTCCAGTTCGGGGGAGGCACCGGGGAGCTGTTTTTT. The gene calls are TRBV11-2 and TRBJ2-2; D might be TRBD2 (6 bases). V was trimmed by 5 bases and J by 4 bases, leaving 17 bases between them. Germline V CDR1 and CDR2: SGHAT, FQNNGV. The CDR3 is made up of 16 amino acids.

The chain is built from TRBV29-1 and TRBJ2-7, with 7 nucleotides matching TRBD1. The CDR3 consists of 14 residues. The germline gives CDR1 SQVTM, CDR2 ANQGSEA. J gave up 4 bases and V 7 bases, and 13 bases lay outside the gene matches. CDR3: CSAGTGTDIYEQYF. The CDR3 nucleotides are TGCAGCGCCGGAACCGGGACAGATATTTACGAGCAGTACTTC.